This T cell receptor (beta chain) appears in the sequencing data of a study of T cells in Graves' hyperthyroidism and ophthalmopathy (dated by TCRdb to the late 2010s). For the study in its entirety: Peripheral blood samples were taken at initial diagnosis, before any treatment was given. Once sampling was done, hyperthyroidism patients were given methimazole at a starting dose of 30 mg daily, whereas ophthalmopathy patients were given high-dose intravenous methylprednisolone. The paper reports TCR Vbeta CDR3 sequencing of some 140 peripheral blood samples: approximately 41 ophthalmopathy, over 70 hyperthyroidism and 17 progressor patients. The study also compared thyroid tissue and blood T-cell repertoires from several Graves' hyperthyroidism patients. Whether ophthalmopathy could be predicted prospectively was tested in an independent validation cohort made up of approximately 19 hyperthyroidism patients plus 17 patients who later progressed to ophthalmopathy. To identify distinguishing TCR V-J signatures, a discovery cohort of some 99 patients was used, comprising 40 to 45 with Graves' ophthalmopathy and under 60 with stable Graves' hyperthyroidism. The roughly 100 discovery patients were randomly divided into training and test sets at a 7:3 ratio.

The CDR3 goes from the cysteine to the phenylalanine over 15 residues. Only the CDR3 DNA is retained, 45 bases long and in frame from the first base. CDR1 is given as MNHEY and CDR2 as SMNVEV, both from the germline V gene (reference sequence). The TCR beta CDR3 regions were amplified from the RNA transcripts. A first-round RT-PCR of the TCR CDR3 used the HTBI primer set with the Qiagen OneStep RT-PCR kit. A second multiplex PCR round built the libraries, followed by size selection and purification. Libraries were sequenced paired-end with 100 bp reads on an Illumina HiSeq2000. In the source study's methods: SOAPnuke was used to process the raw data, removing reads that contained adapters or uncalled bases, had a mean Phred below 15, or lacked an exact match to the constant primer or identifier. High-quality paired reads were merged with COPE v1.2.5, and unique nucleotide sequences were defined as clonotypes. MiTCR v1.1 was used to align clonotypes to the IMGT TRBV, TRBD and TRBJ reference segments. The analysis included only V-J combinations with a frequency above 0.0001, which together covered 99% to 99.2% of the repertoires. The TCS score was defined as F50 (clonal expansion) divided by E x V (chaos), with BLOSUM62-based TCRdist calculated between CDR3 peptides within each V-J. Welch's t-statistics and random forest reduced around 510 V-J features to 10 to 15, which were used in a naive Bayes classifier (R e1071). The public reads were run again by TCRdb, first through fastp at Q25 and then through MiXCR, and only productive beta chains were kept. Each record represents a unique CDR3 protein, reported with the most common genes and DNA among its rows. The V and J calls follow TCRdb's processing rather than the paper's. This sample gives about 350,000 distinct CDR3 sequences in total; about a sixth of them show up just once. The ten largest clones add up to roughly 15% of the sample.

Broad study findings and their caveats: In validation, progression to ophthalmopathy was predicted by the model with around 71% sensitivity and 72.22% specificity, a median of approximately 6.5 months before onset. Most expanded thyroid clonotypes (frequency above 0.001) were also detected in blood, suggesting blood repertoires may reflect thyroid immune responses. In cross-validation, a model built on a 13 V-J signature told ophthalmopathy apart from stable hyperthyroidism with approximately 90% sensitivity and about 81% specificity, and in testing the same model reached 80%/75%. No statistical method was used to set the sample size in advance, and investigators knew the group allocation.

As for this clonotype: Its antigen remains undetermined. The junction differs from germline at one of its ends, possibly a read error.

Ophthalmopathy patients had moderately to severely active disease, with a Clinical Activity Score of 3 or more, a NOSPECS grade of 4 or more, and a disease duration of less than 3 months. Patients with uncontrolled infections, other autoimmune diseases, pregnancy or lactation were excluded. Diagnoses were established on the basis of clinical symptoms, serum thyroxine and TRAb, thyroid ultrasound, and orbital computed tomography. PBMCs were isolated from about 9.1 ml of fresh peripheral blood by Ficoll-Paque density gradient centrifugation. Trizol reagent was used to extract total RNA, and RNA quality was then checked on an Agilent 2100 Bioanalyzer.

The receptor's source is a woman in her thirties or forties with Graves' ophthalmopathy. Sequenced material: blood. Recombination joined TRBV27 with TRBJ2-2, with 8 bases aligning to TRBD2. The CDR3 region reads CASRLAELNTGELYF. The DNA sequence follows: TGTGCCAGCAGACTAGCGGAGCTTAACACCGGGGAGCTGTATTTT.